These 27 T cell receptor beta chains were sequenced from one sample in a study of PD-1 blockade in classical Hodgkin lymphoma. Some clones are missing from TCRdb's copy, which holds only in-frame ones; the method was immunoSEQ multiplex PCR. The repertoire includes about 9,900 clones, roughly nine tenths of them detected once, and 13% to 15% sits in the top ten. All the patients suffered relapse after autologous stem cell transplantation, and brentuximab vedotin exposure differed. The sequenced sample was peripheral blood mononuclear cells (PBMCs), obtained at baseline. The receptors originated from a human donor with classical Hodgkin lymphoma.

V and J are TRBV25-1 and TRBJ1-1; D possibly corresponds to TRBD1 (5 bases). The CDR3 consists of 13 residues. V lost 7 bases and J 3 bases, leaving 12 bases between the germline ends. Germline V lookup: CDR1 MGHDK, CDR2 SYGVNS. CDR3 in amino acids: CASKGQGYTEAFF. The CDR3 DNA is TGTGCCAGCAAAGGGCAGGGATACACTGAAGCTTTCTTT.

This chain's CDR3 is CASSDKARAGSQPQHF. CDR3 DNA: TGTGCCAGCAGTGATAAGGCGCGGGCAGGGAGCCAGCCCCAGCATTTT. The chain has TRBV2 and TRBJ1-5; D is possibly TRBD1 (5 bases). Germline CDR1 and CDR2: SNHLY and FYNNEI. CDR3 length equals 16 residues. With 3 bases removed from V and 7 bases from J, the gap between germline ends came to 19 bases.

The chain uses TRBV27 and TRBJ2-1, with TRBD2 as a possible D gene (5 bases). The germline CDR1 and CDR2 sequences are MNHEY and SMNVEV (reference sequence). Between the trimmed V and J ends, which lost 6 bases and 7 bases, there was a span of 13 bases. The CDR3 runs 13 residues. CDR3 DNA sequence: TGTGCCAGCAGGAGCTGGAGGAGAAATGAGCAGTTCTTC. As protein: CASRSWRRNEQFF.

CDR3 amino acids: CASSALWNREETQYF. CDR3 nucleotides: TGTGCCAGCAGCGCGCTTTGGAACAGGGAAGAGACCCAGTACTTC. This sequence joins TRBV5-6 and TRBJ2-5, with D possibly matching TRBD1 (6 bases). The germline V gene encodes CDR1 SGHDT and CDR2 YYEEEE. V shed 4 bases and J shed 3 bases, with 16 bases lying between them. The CDR3 totals 15 residues.

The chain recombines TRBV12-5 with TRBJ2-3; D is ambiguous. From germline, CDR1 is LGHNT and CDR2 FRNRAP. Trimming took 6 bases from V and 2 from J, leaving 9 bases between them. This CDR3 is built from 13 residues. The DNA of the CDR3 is TGTGCTAGTGGCCACGTGACCACAGATACGCAGTATTTT. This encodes CASGHVTTDTQYF.

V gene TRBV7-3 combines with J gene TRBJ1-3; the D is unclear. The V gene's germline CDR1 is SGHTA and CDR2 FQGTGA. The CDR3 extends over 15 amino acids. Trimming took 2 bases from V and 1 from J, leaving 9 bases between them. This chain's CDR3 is CASSLVAFSGNTIYF. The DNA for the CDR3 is TGTGCCAGCAGCTTAGTCGCGTTTTCTGGAAACACCATATATTTT.

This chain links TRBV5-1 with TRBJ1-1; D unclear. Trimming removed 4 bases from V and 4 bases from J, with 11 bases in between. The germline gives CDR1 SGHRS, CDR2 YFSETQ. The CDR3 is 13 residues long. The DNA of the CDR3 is TGCGCCAGCAGCCTTTCCCCCTCCACTGAAGCTTTCTTT. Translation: CASSLSPSTEAFF. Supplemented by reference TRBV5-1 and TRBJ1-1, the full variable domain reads KAGVTQTPRYLIKTRGQQVTLSCSPISGHRSVSWYQQTPGQGLQFLFEYFSETQRNKGNFPGRFSGRQFSNSRSEMNVSTLELGDSALYLCASSLSPSTEAFFGQGTRLTVV.

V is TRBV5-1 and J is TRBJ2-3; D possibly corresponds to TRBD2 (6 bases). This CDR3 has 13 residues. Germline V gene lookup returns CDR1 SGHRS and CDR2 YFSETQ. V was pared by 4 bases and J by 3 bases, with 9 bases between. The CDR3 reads CASSGRGTDTQYF. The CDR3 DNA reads TGCGCCAGCAGCGGACGGGGGACAGATACGCAGTATTTT.

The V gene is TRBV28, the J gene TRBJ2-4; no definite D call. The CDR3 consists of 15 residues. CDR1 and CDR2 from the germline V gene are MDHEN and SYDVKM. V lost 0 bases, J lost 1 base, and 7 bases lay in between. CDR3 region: CASSLWEWAKNIQYF. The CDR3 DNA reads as TGTGCCAGCAGTTTATGGGAATGGGCCAAAAACATTCAGTACTTC. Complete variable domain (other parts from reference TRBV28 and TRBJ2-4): DVKVTQSSRYLVKRTGEKVFLECVQDMDHENMFWYRQDPGLGLRLIYFSYDVKMKEKGDIPEGYSVSREKKERFSLILESASTNQTSMYLCASSLWEWAKNIQYFGAGTRLSVL.

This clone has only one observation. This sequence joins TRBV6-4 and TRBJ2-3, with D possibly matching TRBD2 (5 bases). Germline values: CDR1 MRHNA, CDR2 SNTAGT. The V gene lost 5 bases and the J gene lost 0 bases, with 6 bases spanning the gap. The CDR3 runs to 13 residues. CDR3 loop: CASSTGSTDTQYF. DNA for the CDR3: TGTGCCAGCAGTACGGGGAGCACAGATACGCAGTATTTT.

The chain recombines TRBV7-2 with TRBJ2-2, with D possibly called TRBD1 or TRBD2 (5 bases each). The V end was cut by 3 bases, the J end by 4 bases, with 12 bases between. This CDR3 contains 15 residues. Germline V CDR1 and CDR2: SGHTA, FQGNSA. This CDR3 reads CASSFGTVVTGELFF. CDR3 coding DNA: TGTGCCAGCAGCTTTGGGACGGTGGTCACCGGGGAGCTGTTTTTT.

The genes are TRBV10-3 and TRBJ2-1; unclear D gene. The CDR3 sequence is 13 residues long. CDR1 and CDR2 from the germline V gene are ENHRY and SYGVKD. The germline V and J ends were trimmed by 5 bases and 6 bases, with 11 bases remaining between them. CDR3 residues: CAISLERFNEQFF. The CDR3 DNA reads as TGTGCCATCAGTCTCGAGAGGTTCAATGAGCAGTTCTTC.

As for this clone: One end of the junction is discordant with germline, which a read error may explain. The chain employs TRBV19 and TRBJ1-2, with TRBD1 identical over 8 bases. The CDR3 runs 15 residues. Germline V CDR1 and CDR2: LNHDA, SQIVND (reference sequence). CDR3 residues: CASTIRTGRNYGYTF. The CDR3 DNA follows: TGTGCCAGTACTATAAGGACAGGGCGTAACTATGGCTACACCTTC. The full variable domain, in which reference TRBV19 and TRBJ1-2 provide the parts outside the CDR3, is DGGITQSPKYLFRKEGQNVTLSCEQNLNHDAMYWYRQDPGQGLRLIYYSQIVNDFQKGDIAEGYSVSREKKESFPLTVTSAQKNPTAFYLCASTIRTGRNYGYTFGSGTRLTVV.

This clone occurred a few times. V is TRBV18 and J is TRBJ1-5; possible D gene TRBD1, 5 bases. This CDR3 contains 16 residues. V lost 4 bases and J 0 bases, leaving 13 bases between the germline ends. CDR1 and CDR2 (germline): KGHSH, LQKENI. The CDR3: CASSLSGPNSNQPQHF. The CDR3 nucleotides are TGTGCCAGCTCACTCTCGGGACCTAATAGCAATCAGCCCCAGCATTTT.

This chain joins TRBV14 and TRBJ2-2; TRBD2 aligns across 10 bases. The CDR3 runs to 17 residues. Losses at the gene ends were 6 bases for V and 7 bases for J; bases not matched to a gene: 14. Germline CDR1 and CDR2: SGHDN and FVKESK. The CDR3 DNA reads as TGTGCCAGCAGTCCTAACAGCGGGAGGGCCTTCGTCGGGGAGCTGTTTTTT. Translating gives CASSPNSGRAFVGELFF.

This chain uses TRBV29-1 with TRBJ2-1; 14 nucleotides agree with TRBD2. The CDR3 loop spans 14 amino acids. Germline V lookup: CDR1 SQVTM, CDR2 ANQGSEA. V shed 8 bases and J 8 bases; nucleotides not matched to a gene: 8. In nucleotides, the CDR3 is TGCAGCTATTCAAGACTAGCGGGAGGGCATGAGCAGTTCTTC. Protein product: CSYSRLAGGHEQFF.

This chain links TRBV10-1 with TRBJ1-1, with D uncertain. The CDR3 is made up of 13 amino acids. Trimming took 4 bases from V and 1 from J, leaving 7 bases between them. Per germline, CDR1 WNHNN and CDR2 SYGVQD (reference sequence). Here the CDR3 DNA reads TGCGCCAGCAGTGTCCGGACGAACACTGAAGCTTTCTTT. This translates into CASSVRTNTEAFF.

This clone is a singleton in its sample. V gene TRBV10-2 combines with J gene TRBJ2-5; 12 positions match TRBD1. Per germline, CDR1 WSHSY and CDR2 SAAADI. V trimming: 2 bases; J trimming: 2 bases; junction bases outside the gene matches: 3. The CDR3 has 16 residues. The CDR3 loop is CASSERDRGPQETQYF. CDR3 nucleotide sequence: TGCGCCAGCAGTGAGAGGGACAGGGGGCCTCAAGAGACCCAGTACTTC.

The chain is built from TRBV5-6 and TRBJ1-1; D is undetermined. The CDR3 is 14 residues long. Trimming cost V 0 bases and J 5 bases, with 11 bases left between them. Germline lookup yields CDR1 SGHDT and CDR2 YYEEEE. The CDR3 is CASSLGSGRTEAFF. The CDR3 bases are TGTGCCAGCAGCTTGGGCAGCGGGCGAACTGAAGCTTTCTTT. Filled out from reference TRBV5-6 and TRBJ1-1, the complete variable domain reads DAGVTQSPTHLIKTRGQQVTLRCSPKSGHDTVSWYQQALGQGPQFIFQYYEEEERQRGNFPDRFSGHQFPNYSSELNVNALLLGDSALYLCASSLGSGRTEAFFGQGTRLTVV.

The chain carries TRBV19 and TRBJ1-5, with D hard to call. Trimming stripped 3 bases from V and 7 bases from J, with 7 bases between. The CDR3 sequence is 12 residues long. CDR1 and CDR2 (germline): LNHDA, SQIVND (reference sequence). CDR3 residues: CASSIYPQPQHF. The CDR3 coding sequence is TGTGCCAGTAGTATTTACCCACAGCCCCAGCATTTT.

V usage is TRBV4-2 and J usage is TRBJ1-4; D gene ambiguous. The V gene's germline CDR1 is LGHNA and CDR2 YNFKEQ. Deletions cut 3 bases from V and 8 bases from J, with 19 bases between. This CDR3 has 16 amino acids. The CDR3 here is CASSQWFRVQDEKLFF. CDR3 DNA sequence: TGTGCCAGCAGCCAGTGGTTTAGGGTTCAAGACGAAAAACTGTTTTTT.

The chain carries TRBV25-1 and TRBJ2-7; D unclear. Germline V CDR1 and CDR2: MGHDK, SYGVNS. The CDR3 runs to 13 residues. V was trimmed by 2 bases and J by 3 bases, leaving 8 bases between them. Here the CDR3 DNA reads TGTGCCAGCAGTGAACCCGGCCACTACGAGCAGTACTTC. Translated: CASSEPGHYEQYF.

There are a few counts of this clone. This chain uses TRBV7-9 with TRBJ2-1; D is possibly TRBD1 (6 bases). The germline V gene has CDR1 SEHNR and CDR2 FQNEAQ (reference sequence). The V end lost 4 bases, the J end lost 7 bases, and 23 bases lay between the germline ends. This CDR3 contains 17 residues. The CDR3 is CASSSRQGKGDANEQFF. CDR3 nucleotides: TGTGCCAGCAGCTCGCGTCAGGGGAAGGGGGATGCAAATGAGCAGTTCTTC.

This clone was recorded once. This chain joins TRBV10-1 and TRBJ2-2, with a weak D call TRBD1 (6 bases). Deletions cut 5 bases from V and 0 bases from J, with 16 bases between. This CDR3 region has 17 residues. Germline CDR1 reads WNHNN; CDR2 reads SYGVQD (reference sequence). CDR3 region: CASSKTGQGSNTGELFF. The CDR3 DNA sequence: TGCGCCAGCAGTAAAACGGGACAAGGATCGAACACCGGGGAGCTGTTTTTT.

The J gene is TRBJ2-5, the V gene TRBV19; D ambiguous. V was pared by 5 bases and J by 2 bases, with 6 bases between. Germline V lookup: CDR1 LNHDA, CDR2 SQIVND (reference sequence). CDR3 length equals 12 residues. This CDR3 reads CASSASQETQYF. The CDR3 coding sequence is TGTGCCAGTAGTGCCTCACAAGAGACCCAGTACTTC.

The CDR3 coding sequence is TGTGCCAGCAGCACCAAAACAGGGGGCCCGAGGACCATATATTTT. Protein sequence: CASSTKTGGPRTIYF. The chain joins TRBV28 to TRBJ1-3; 9 nucleotides match TRBD1. The V gene end was trimmed by 6 bases and the J gene end by 10 bases; junction bases not matched to a gene: 13. CDR1 is MDHEN and CDR2 is SYDVKM in the germline V gene. This CDR3 is built from 15 residues. Together with reference TRBV28 and TRBJ1-3, the CDR3 gives the full variable domain: DVKVTQSSRYLVKRTGEKVFLECVQDMDHENMFWYRQDPGLGLRLIYFSYDVKMKEKGDIPEGYSVSREKKERFSLILESASTNQTSMYLCASSTKTGGPRTIYFGEGSWLTVV.

CDR3 DNA sequence: TGCGCCAGCAGCTGGGGGACGACACAAGAGACCCAGTACTTC. It translates to CASSWGTTQETQYF. The chain couples TRBV5-1 to TRBJ2-5, with D tentatively TRBD1 or TRBD2 (5 bases each). This CDR3 has 14 residues. Trimming stripped 3 bases from V and 2 bases from J, with 11 bases between. The germline CDR1 and CDR2 sequences are SGHRS and YFSETQ.